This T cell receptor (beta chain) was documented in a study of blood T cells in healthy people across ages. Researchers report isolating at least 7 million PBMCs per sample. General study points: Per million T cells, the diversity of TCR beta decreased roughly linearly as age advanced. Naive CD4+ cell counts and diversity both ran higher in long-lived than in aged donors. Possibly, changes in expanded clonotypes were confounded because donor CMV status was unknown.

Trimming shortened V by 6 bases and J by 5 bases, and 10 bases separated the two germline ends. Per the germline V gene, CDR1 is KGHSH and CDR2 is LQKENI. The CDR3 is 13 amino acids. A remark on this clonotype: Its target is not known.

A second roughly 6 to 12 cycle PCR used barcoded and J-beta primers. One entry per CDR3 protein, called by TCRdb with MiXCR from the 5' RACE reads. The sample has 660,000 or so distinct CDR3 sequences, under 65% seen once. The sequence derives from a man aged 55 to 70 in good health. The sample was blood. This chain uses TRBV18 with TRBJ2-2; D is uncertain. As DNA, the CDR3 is TGTGCCAGCTCCCGAGACCAAACCGGGGAGCTGTTTTTT. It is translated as CASSRDQTGELFF.